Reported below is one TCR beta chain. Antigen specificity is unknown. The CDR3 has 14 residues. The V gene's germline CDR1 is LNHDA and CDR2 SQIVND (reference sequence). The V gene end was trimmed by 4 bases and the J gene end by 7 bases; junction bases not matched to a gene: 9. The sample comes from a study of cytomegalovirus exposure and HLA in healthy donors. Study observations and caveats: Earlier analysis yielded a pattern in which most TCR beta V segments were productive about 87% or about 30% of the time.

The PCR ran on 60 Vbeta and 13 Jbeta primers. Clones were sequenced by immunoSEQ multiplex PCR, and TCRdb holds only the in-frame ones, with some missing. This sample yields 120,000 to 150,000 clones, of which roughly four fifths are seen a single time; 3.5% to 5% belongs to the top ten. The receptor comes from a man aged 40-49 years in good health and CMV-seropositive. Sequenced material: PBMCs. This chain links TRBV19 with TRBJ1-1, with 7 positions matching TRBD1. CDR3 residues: CASSTDRIPREAFF. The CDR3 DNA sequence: TGTGCCAGTAGTACGGACAGGATCCCCCGTGAAGCTTTCTTT.